This T cell receptor (beta chain) comes out of a study of T cells after yellow fever vaccination. Study at large: Some fractions had low cell numbers, and these were prepared with SMART-Seq v4 Ultra Low Input. Study-wide results and caveats: Few clonotypes appeared in both CD4 and CD8 compartments.

CDR1 KGHSH and CDR2 LQKENI come from the germline V gene. There are 13 residues in the CDR3. The germline V and J ends were trimmed by 8 bases and 11 bases, with 19 bases remaining between them. MiXCR, applied by TCRdb to the 5' RACE reads, yields one record per CDR3 protein. The table lists about 220,000 distinct CDR3 sequences, approximately 3% of them singletons, with about 3% in the top ten. This clonotype has ten or more counts. Its antigen remains unknown. This sequence originates from a man younger than 35 who received the YFV17D yellow fever vaccine. V usage is TRBV18 and J usage is TRBJ2-1; D is unresolved. This material consisted of CD4+ T cells sorted from PBMCs, taken 10 days after the yellow fever booster vaccination. The CDR3 spells CASTRSNPEQQFF. The CDR3 DNA reads TGTGCCAGCACGCGTTCAAACCCGGAACAGCAGTTCTTC. The entire variable domain, with the rest obtained from reference TRBV18 and TRBJ2-1, is as follows: NAGVMQNPRHLVRRRGQEARLRCSPMKGHSHVYWYRQLPEEGLKFMVYLQKENIIDESGMPKERFSAEFPKEGPSILRIQQVVRGDSAAYFCASTRSNPEQQFFGPGTRLTVL.